The 9 T cell receptor beta chains presented below share a single source sample, sequenced in a study of T cell responses to AZD1222 COVID-19 vaccine. Data came from immunoSEQ multiplex PCR; TCRdb stores just in-frame clones and leaves some out. The repertoire holds 100,000 to 150,000 clones, with around 92% as singletons. The sample consisted of peripheral blood, taken 28 days after the second AZD1222 dose. The receptors originated from an adult who received the AZD1222 COVID-19 vaccine.

The CDR3 nucleotides are TGTGCCAGCAGCCGGACTAACAATGAGCAGTTCTTC. Its translation is CASSRTNNEQFF. This chain joins TRBV3-1 (or the pseudogene TRBV3-2) and TRBJ2-1, with a weak D call TRBD2 (6 bases). CDR3 length equals 12 residues. Germline assignment: CDR1 LGHDT and CDR2 YNNKEL (reference sequence). V was trimmed by 4 bases and J by 5 bases, leaving 6 bases between them.

This sequence joins TRBV3-1 (or the pseudogene TRBV3-2) and TRBJ2-1, with 11 nucleotides matching TRBD2. The ends lost 3 bases at V and 8 bases at J; junction bases unmatched: 9. In germline, CDR1 is LGHDT, CDR2 YNNKEL (reference sequence). This CDR3 spans 16 amino acids. This CDR3 is CASSHLSGGAWDEQFF. In DNA, the CDR3 is TGTGCCAGCAGCCACCTTAGCGGGGGGGCGTGGGATGAGCAGTTCTTC.

The chain uses TRBV6-5 and TRBJ1-2; D is possibly TRBD1 (5 bases). The V end lost 7 bases, the J end lost 6 bases, and 15 bases lay between the germline ends. Germline V gene lookup returns CDR1 MNHEY and CDR2 SVGAGI. The CDR3 is 13 amino acids. The CDR3 protein is CASTPRGTHGYTF. CDR3 coding DNA: TGTGCCAGCACTCCCCGGGGGACCCATGGCTACACCTTC.

The rearrangement links TRBV5-1 to TRBJ2-7; TRBD1 agrees at 10 bases. V dropped 4 bases and J dropped 4; count of bases not matched to a gene: 5. The CDR3 has 14 amino acids. Germline V gene data show CDR1 as SGHRS and CDR2 as YFSETQ. CDR3 loop: CASSDPGQGYEQYF. DNA for the CDR3: TGCGCCAGCAGCGACCCGGGACAGGGGTACGAGCAGTACTTC. The variable domain in full, completed from reference TRBV5-1 and TRBJ2-7, reads KAGVTQTPRYLIKTRGQQVTLSCSPISGHRSVSWYQQTPGQGLQFLFEYFSETQRNKGNFPGRFSGRQFSNSRSEMNVSTLELGDSALYLCASSDPGQGYEQYFGPGTRLTVT.

This clone was seen once. This chain joins TRBV10-3 and TRBJ2-7; perhaps TRBD1 as D (5 bases). The germline V and J ends were trimmed by 3 bases and 2 bases, with 11 bases remaining between them. The CDR3 contains 14 residues. Germline V CDR1 and CDR2: ENHRY, SYGVKD. The CDR3 spells CAISEDSVTYEQYF. DNA for the CDR3: TGTGCCATCAGTGAAGACAGTGTCACCTACGAGCAGTACTTC.

The chain combines TRBV21-1 with TRBJ1-1; the table's D call, TRBD1, was not checked against the DNA. TRBV21-1 is marked as a pseudogene. The CDR3 sequence is 15 residues long. The DNA of the CDR3 is TGTGCCAGCGACACAGGAAAAAGCACGAACACTGAAGCTTTCTTT. This translates into CASDTGKSTNTEAFF.

The J gene is TRBJ2-3, the V gene TRBV15, with TRBD1 matching over 7 bases. The CDR3 sequence is 16 residues long. CDR1 is LNHNV and CDR2 is YYDKDF in the germline V gene (reference sequence). V trimming: 6 bases; J trimming: 2 bases; junction bases outside the gene matches: 11. Here the CDR3 reads CATREDTGAYTDTQYF. CDR3 coding DNA: TGTGCCACCAGAGAGGATACAGGGGCTTACACAGATACGCAGTATTTT.

This chain joins TRBV6-5 and TRBJ1-4; D is ambiguous. The CDR3 loop spans 14 amino acids. The germline V gene encodes CDR1 MNHEY and CDR2 SVGAGI. V was pared by 6 bases and J by 4 bases, with 12 bases between. CDR3 nucleotides: TGTGCCAGCAGCAAACAGCCGGTTAATGAAAAACTGTTTTTT. It is translated as CASSKQPVNEKLFF.

J is TRBJ1-1 and V is TRBV5-1; maybe TRBD1 (5 bases). This CDR3 spans 16 amino acids. Trimming left V 5 bases short and J 0 bases short, with 17 bases between. Germline loops: CDR1 SGHRS, CDR2 YFSETQ. The CDR3 nucleotides are TGCGCCAGCAGGATTCTCCAGGGAGCCATGAACACTGAAGCTTTCTTT. Translated: CASRILQGAMNTEAFF.